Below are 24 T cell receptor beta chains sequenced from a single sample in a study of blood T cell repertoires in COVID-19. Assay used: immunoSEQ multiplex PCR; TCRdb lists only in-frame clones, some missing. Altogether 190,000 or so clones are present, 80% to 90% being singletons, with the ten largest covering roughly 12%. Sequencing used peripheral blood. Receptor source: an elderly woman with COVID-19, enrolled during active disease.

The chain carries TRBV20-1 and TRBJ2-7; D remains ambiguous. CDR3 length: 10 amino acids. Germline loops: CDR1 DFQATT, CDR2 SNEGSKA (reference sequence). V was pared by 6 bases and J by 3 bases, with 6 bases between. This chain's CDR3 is CSAGLYEQYF. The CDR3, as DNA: TGCAGTGCCGGTCTCTACGAGCAGTACTTC.

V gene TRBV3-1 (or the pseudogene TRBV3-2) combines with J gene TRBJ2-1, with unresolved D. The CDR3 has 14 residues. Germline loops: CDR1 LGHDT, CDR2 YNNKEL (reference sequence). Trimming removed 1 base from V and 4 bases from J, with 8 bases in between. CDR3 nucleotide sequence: TGTGCCAGCAGCCAAGGAGAGTCTTACAATGAGCAGTTCTTC. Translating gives CASSQGESYNEQFF.

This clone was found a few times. DNA of the CDR3: TGTGCCATCAGTGACCAGGGGGACACCGGGGAGCTGTTTTTT. Its protein product is CAISDQGDTGELFF. The chain has TRBV10-3 and TRBJ2-2; 7 bases align to TRBD1. V dropped 3 bases and J dropped 3; count of bases not matched to a gene: 1. Germline CDR1 is ENHRY and CDR2 is SYGVKD. The CDR3 is 14 residues long.

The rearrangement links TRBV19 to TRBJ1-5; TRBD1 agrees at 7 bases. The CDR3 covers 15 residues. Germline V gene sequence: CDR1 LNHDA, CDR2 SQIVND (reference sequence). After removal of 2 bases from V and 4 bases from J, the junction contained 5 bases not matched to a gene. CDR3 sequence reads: CASSIFGTENQPQHF. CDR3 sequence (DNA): TGTGCCAGTAGTATATTCGGGACAGAGAATCAGCCCCAGCATTTT.

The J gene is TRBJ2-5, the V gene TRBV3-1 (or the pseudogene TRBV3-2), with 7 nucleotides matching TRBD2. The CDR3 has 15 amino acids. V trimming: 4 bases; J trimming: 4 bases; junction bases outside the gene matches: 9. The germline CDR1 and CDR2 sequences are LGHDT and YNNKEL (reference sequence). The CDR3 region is CASSPLYGGGETQYF. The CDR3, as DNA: TGTGCCAGCAGCCCGCTCTATGGGGGGGGAGAGACCCAGTACTTC.

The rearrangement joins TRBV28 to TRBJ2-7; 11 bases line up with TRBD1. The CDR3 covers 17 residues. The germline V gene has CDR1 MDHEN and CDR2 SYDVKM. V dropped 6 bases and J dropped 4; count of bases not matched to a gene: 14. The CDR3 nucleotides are TGTGCCAGCAGCTGGGGGACAGGGGGTAAGGCTAGGTACGAGCAGTACTTC. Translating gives CASSWGTGGKARYEQYF.

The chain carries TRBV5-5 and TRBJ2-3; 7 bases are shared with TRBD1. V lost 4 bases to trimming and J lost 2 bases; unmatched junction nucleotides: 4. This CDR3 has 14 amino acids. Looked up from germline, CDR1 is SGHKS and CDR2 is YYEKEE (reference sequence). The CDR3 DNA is TGTGCCAGCAGCGGAAAGGGGGCCACAGATACGCAGTATTTT. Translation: CASSGKGATDTQYF.

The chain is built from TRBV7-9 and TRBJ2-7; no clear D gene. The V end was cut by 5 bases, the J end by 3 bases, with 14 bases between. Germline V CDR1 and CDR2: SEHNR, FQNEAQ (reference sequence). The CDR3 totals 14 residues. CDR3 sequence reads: CASSPLSSRYEQYF. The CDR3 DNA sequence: TGTGCCAGCAGCCCCCTTTCCTCGCGCTACGAGCAGTACTTC. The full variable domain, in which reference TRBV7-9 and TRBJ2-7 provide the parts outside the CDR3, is DTGVSQNPRHKITKRGQNVTFRCDPISEHNRLYWYRQTLGQGPEFLTYFQNEAQLEKSRLLSDRFSAERPKGSFSTLEIQRTEQGDSAMYLCASSPLSSRYEQYFGPGTRLTVT.

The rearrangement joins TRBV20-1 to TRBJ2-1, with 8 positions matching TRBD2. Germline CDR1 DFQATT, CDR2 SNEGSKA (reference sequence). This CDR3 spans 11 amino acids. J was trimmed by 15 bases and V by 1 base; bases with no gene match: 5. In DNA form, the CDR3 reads TGCAGTGCTAGAGCGGGGGGGAGAGGGTTCTTC. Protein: CSARAGGRGFF.

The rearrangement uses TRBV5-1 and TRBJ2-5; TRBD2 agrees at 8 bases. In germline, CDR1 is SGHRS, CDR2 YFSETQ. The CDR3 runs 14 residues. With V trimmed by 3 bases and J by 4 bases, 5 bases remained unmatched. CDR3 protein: CASSYGLASETQYF. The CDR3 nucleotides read TGCGCCAGCAGCTACGGACTAGCTTCAGAGACCCAGTACTTC.

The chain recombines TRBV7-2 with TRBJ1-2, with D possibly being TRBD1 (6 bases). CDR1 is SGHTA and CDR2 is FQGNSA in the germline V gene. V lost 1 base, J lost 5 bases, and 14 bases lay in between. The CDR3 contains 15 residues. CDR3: CASSLEPGGGYGYTF. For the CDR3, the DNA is TGTGCCAGCAGCTTAGAGCCGGGAGGGGGGTATGGCTACACCTTC.

CDR3 DNA sequence: TGTGCCAGCAGTCCCCAGTACACCGGGGAGCTGTTTTTT. Protein sequence: CASSPQYTGELFF. This rearrangement joins TRBV6-4 to TRBJ2-2; D is undetermined. V was cut by 5 bases and J by 3 bases, with 7 bases left in between. This CDR3 has 13 amino acids. The germline V gene encodes CDR1 MRHNA and CDR2 SNTAGT.

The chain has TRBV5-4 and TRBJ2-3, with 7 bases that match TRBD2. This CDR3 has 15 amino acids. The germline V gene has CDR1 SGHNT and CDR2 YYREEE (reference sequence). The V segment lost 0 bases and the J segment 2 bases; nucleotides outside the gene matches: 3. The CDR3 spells CASSLGGGNTDTQYF. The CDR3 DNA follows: TGTGCCAGCAGCTTGGGGGGGGGTAACACAGATACGCAGTATTTT.

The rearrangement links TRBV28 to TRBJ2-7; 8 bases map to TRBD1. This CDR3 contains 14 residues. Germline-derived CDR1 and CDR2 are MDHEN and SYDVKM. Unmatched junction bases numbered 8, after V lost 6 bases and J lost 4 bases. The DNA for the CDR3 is TGTGCCAGCAGCCCCGACAGGGGTTGGTACGAGCAGTACTTC. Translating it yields CASSPDRGWYEQYF. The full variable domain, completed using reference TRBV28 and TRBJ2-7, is DVKVTQSSRYLVKRTGEKVFLECVQDMDHENMFWYRQDPGLGLRLIYFSYDVKMKEKGDIPEGYSVSREKKERFSLILESASTNQTSMYLCASSPDRGWYEQYFGPGTRLTVT.

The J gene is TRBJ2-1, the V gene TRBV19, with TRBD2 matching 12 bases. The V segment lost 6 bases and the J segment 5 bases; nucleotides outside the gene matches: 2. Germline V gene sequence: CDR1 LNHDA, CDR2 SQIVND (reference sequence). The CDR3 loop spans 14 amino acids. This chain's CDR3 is CASRTSGRDNEQFF. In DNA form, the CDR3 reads TGTGCCAGTAGGACTAGCGGGAGAGACAATGAGCAGTTCTTC.

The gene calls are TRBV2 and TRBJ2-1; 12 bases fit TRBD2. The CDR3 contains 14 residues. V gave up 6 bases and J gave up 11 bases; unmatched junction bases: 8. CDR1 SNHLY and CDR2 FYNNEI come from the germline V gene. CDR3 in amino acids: CASRDGLAGPKQFF. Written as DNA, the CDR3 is TGTGCCAGCAGGGACGGACTAGCGGGGCCCAAGCAGTTCTTC. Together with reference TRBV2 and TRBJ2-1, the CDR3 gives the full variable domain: EPEVTQTPSHQVTQMGQEVILRCVPISNHLYFYWYRQILGQKVEFLVSFYNNEISEKSEIFDDQFSVERPDGSNFTLKIRSTKLEDSAMYFCASRDGLAGPKQFFGPGTRLTVL.

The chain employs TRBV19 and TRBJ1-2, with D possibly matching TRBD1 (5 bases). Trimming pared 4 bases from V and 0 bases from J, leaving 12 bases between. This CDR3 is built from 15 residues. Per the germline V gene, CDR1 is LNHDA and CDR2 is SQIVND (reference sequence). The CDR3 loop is CASSTSGEANYGYTF. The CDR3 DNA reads TGTGCCAGTAGTACTTCGGGGGAAGCTAACTATGGCTACACCTTC.

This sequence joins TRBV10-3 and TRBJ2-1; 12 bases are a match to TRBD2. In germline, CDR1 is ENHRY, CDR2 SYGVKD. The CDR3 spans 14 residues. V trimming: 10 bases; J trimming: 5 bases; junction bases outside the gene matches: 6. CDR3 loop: CATNRLAGDNEQFF. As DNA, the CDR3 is TGTGCCACGAACCGACTAGCGGGGGACAATGAGCAGTTCTTC.

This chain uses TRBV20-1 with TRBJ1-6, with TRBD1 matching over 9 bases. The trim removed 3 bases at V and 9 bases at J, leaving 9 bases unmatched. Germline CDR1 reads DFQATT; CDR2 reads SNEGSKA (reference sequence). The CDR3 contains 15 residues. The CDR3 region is CSASLPGQGASPLHF. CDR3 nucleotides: TGCAGTGCTAGTCTTCCGGGACAGGGCGCTTCACCCCTCCACTTT.

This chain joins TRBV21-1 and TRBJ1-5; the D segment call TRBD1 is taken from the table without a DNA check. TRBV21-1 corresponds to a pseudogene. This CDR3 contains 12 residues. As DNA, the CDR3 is TGTGCTATAGAGAGGGGGAATCAGCCCCAGCATTTT. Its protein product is CAIERGNQPQHF.

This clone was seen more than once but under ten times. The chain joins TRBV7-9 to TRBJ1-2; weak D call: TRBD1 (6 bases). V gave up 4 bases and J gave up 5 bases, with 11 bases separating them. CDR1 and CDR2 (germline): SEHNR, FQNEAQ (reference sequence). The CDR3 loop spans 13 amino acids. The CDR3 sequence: CASSSGQIYGYTF. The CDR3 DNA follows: TGTGCCAGCAGCTCAGGACAGATATATGGCTACACCTTC.

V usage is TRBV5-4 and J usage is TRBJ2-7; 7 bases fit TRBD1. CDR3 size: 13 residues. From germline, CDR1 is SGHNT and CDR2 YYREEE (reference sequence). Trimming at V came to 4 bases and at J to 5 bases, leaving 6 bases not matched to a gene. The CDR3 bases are TGTGCCAGCAGCGGACACAGGGGCGACGAGCAGTACTTC. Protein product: CASSGHRGDEQYF.

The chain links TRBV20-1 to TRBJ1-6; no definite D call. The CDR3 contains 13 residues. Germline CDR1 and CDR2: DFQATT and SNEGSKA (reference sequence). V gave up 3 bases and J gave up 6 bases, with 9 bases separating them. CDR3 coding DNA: TGCAGTGCTAGTAGCCAGGTTAATTCACCCCTCCACTTT. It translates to CSASSQVNSPLHF.

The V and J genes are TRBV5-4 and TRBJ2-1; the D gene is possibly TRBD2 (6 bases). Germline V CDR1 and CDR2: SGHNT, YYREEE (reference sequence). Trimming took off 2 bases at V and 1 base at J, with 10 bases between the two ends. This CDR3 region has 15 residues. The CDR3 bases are TGTGCCAGCAGCTTAGTAGCGGATTCCTACAATGAGCAGTTCTTC. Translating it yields CASSLVADSYNEQFF. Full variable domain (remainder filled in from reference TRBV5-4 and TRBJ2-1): ETGVTQSPTHLIKTRGQQVTLRCSSQSGHNTVSWYQQALGQGPQFIFQYYREEENGRGNFPPRFSGLQFPNYSSELNVNALELDDSALYLCASSLVADSYNEQFFGPGTRLTVL.